This record looks at one T cell receptor (beta chain) sequence and its context. The data were taken from a study of monozygotic twins with inflammatory bowel disease. TCR libraries were prepared from 3,500 to 4,000 ng total RNA each. TCRdb re-analyzed the 5' RACE reads; it lists each CDR3 protein once, without DNA. The sample holds about 380,000 distinct CDR3 sequences. This CDR3 contains 16 residues. In germline, CDR1 is SGHKS, CDR2 YYEKEE (reference sequence). The chain uses TRBV5-5 and TRBJ2-1. The specimen sequenced was blood. This TCR was recovered from a human donor with ulcerative colitis or Crohn's disease, or a healthy co-twin of an affected twin (not recorded which). CDR3 region: CASSLDSKGPYNEQFF.